This TCR beta chain was identified in a study of molecular identifiers for immune sequencing clone quantification. With RNA at 10%, 30% or 50%, naive CD8 libraries came from roughly 18,000 to 920,000 sorted cells. Naive CD8 T cells were sorted, and the gate applied was CD8+CD4-CCR7+CD45RA+. Study-wide findings and caveats: In CMV-specific effectors, clones above 20 copies held over 98% of molecules; naive, under 1%. Single-cell amounts of spiked Jurkat TCR RNA were reportedly detectable among about a million naive cells.

The CDR3 loop spans 13 amino acids. Concerning this clonotype: Antigen specificity is unknown. This clone may be a read error of a much larger clone one base away.

TCRdb itself ran the PCR reads through MiXCR, one entry per CDR3 protein. Here the sample spans around 100,000 distinct CDR3 sequences, over 30% being singletons. The chain has TRBV5-3 and TRBJ1-1; D gene uncertain. TRBV5-3 is an ORF; its function is uncertain. Sequencing was done on a sample of naive CD8+ T cells from blood, with Jurkat cell RNA spiked in. As for subset: FACS-sorted CD8+CD4-CCR7+CD45RA+ naive T cells. The source is a human donor in good health. Some libraries in this study had Jurkat cell RNA spiked in. CDR3 protein: CASSLPPNTEALF. CDR3 DNA: TGTGCCAGCAGCTTGCCACCTAACACTGAAGCTCTCTTT.